This TCR beta chain is from a study of cytomegalovirus exposure and HLA in healthy donors. 60 Vbeta and 13 Jbeta primers were used in PCR. Assay: immunoSEQ multiplex PCR; the TCRdb copy retains only in-frame clones and omits some. Of 210,000 or so clones listed, roughly four fifths were seen once; the top ten hold 0.2% to 0.25%. The sequenced material came from PBMCs. The clonotype was recovered from a girl aged 2-15 years in good health and CMV-seronegative.

The DNA of the CDR3 is TGTGCCAGCAGCGCCCGACAGTCAACTAATGAAAAACTGTTTTTT. Translating it yields CASSARQSTNEKLFF. This chain uses TRBV9 with TRBJ1-4; tentative D call: TRBD1 (5 bases). Trimming took off 3 bases at V and 0 bases at J, with 9 bases between the two ends. The germline CDR1 and CDR2 sequences are SGDLS and YYNGEE. The CDR3 has 15 residues.